The 5 T cell receptor beta chains given below trace back to one sample, sequenced in a study of shared clonotypes between healthy human individuals (TCRdb year 2020). The library was obtained by the immunoSEQ multiplex PCR assay. TCRdb took over this immuneACCESS table, retaining in-frame rearrangements with V and J assigned. Such tables are incomplete; in checked studies, under half of the missing clones stem from an unresolved V gene, and the remainder is unexplained. Counted in this sample were roughly 810,000 clones; 96% of them appeared once. Around 0.21% of the sample is held by the ten biggest clonotypes. For the CD8 naive samples, CD45RO-negative cells were positively selected for CCR7, yielding a CD45RA+CCR7+ population from which TemRA cells were excluded. Sequencing used naive CD8+ T cells sorted from blood. The cell subset or site label here, explained by the study, means: CD45RA+CCR7+. Receptor source: a man younger than 40 in good health.

This chain joins TRBV5-6 and TRBJ2-2; D is undetermined. From germline, CDR1 is SGHDT and CDR2 YYEEEE. The CDR3 consists of 16 residues. Trimming stripped 0 bases from V and 0 bases from J, with 9 bases between. This CDR3 is CASSLVGESNTGELFF. In DNA, the CDR3 is TGTGCCAGCAGCTTGGTCGGAGAGTCGAACACCGGGGAGCTGTTTTTT.

This chain uses TRBV11-2 with TRBJ2-3; TRBD2 aligns across 9 bases. Losses at the gene ends were 8 bases for V and 2 bases for J; bases not matched to a gene: 5. This CDR3 contains 14 residues. Germline assignment: CDR1 SGHAT and CDR2 FQNNGV. The CDR3 DNA reads as TGTGCCAGCGGAGCTAGCGGGGACACAGATACGCAGTATTTT. Protein sequence: CASGASGDTDTQYF.

The genes are TRBV6-6 and TRBJ1-4; 7 nucleotides line up with TRBD1. Germline CDR1 and CDR2: MNHNY and SVGAGI (reference sequence). V trimming: 5 bases; J trimming: 0 bases; junction bases outside the gene matches: 3. This CDR3 is 15 amino acids long. CDR3 sequence reads: CASSTDRATNEKLFF. CDR3 DNA: TGTGCCAGCAGTACTGACAGGGCAACTAATGAAAAACTGTTTTTT.

The CDR3 nucleotides are TGTGCCAGCTCAAGTTTAGCGGGAGTTAGGGCCTACGAGCAGTACTTC. As protein: CASSSLAGVRAYEQYF. The chain combines TRBV18 with TRBJ2-7; TRBD2 agrees at 9 bases. Germline trimming cut 5 bases from V and 2 bases from J; bases unmatched to any gene: 10. The CDR3 has 16 amino acids. CDR1 KGHSH and CDR2 LQKENI come from the germline V gene.

The chain carries TRBV7-2 and TRBJ2-3, with 9 bases aligning to TRBD2. V was clipped by 0 bases and J by 4 bases; unmatched bases: 8. The V gene's germline CDR1 is SGHTA and CDR2 FQGNSA. The CDR3 covers 17 residues. The CDR3 DNA reads TGTGCCAGCAGCTTAGCGTGGCTAGCGGGAATTTCAGATACGCAGTATTTT. Translated, it gives CASSLAWLAGISDTQYF.